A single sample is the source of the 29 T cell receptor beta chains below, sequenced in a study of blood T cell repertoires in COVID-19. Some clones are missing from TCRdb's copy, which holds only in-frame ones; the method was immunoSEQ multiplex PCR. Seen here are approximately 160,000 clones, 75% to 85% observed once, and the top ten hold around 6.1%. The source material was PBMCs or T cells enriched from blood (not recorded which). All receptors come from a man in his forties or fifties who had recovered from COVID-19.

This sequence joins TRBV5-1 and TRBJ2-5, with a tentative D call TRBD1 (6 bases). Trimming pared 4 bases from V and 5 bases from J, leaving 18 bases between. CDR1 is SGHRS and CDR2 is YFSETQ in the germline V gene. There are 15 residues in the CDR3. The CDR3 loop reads CASSLRTASEETQYF. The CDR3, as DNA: TGCGCCAGCAGCCTTCGGACAGCCTCGGAGGAGACCCAGTACTTC.

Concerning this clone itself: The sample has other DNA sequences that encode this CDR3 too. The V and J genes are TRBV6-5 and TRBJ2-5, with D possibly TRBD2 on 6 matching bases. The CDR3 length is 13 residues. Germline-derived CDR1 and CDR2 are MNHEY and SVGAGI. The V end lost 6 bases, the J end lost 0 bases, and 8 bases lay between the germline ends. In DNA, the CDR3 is TGTGCCAGCAGCGGGACTTACCAAGAGACCCAGTACTTC. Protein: CASSGTYQETQYF.

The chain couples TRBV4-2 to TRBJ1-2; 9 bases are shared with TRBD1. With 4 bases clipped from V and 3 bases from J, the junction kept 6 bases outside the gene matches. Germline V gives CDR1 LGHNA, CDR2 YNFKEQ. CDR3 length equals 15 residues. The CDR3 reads CASSPGQGSYYGYTF. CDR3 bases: TGTGCCAGCAGCCCCGGACAGGGGTCTTACTATGGCTACACCTTC.

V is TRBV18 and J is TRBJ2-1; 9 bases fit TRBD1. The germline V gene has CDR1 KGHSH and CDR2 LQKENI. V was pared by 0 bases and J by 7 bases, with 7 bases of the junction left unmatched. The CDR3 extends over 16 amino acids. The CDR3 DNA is TGTGCCAGCTCACCACCGGGGACAGGGTTTGGGAATGAGCAGTTCTTC. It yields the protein CASSPPGTGFGNEQFF.

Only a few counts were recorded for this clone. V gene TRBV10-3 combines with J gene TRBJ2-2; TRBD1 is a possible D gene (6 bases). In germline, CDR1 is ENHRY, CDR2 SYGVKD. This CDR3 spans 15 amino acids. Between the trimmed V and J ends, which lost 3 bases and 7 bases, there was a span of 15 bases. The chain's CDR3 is CAISELTGSGGELFF. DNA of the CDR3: TGTGCCATCAGTGAACTCACAGGGTCGGGCGGGGAGCTGTTTTTT.

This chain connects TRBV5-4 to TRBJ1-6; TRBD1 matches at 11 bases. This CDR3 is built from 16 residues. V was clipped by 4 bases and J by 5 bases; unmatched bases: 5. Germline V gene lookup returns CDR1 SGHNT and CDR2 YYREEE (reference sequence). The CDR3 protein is CASSQDRGQDNSPLHF. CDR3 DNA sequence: TGTGCCAGCAGCCAGGACAGGGGGCAGGATAATTCACCCCTCCACTTT.

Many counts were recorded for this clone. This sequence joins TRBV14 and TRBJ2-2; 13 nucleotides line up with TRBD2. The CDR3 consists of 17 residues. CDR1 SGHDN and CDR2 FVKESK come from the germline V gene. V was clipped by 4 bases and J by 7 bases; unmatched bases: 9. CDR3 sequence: CASSPGLAGVFGGELFF. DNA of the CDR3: TGTGCCAGCAGCCCAGGACTAGCGGGGGTTTTTGGCGGGGAGCTGTTTTTT.

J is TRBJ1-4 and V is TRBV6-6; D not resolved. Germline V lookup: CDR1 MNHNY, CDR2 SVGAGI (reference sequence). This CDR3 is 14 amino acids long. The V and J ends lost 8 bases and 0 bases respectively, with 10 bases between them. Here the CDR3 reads CASSSPATNEKLFF. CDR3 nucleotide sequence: TGTGCCAGCTCTTCCCCGGCAACTAATGAAAAACTGTTTTTT.

The CDR3 sequence is CASSLTLFGELFF. The CDR3 nucleotides read TGTGCCAGCAGCTTAACGTTATTCGGGGAGCTGTTTTTT. The genes are TRBV7-3 and TRBJ2-2; unclear D gene. Per germline, CDR1 SGHTA and CDR2 FQGTGA. CDR3 length equals 13 residues. Deletions cut 0 bases from V and 7 bases from J, with 6 bases between.

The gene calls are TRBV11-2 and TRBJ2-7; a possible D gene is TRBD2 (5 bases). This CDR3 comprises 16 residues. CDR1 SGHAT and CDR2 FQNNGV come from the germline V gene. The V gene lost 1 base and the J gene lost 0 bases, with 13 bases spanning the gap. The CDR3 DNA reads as TGTGCCAGCAGCTTAGCCCCGGGATCGAGCTCCTACGAGCAGTACTTC. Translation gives CASSLAPGSSSYEQYF.

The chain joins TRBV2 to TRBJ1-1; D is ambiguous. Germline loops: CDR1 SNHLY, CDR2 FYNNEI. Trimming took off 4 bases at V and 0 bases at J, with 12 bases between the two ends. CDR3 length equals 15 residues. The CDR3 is CASSGNQAVNTEAFF. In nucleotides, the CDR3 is TGTGCCAGCAGTGGAAATCAGGCAGTGAACACTGAAGCTTTCTTT.

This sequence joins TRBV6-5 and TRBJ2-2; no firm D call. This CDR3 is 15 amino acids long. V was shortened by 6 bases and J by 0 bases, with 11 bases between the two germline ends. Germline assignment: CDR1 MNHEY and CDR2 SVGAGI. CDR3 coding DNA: TGTGCCAGCAGCTTCCCCCGGGCGAACACCGGGGAGCTGTTTTTT. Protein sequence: CASSFPRANTGELFF.

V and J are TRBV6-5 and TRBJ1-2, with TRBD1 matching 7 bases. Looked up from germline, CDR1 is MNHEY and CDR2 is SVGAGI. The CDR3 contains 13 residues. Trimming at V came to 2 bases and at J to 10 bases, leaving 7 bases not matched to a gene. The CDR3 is CASSYDQGGHYTF. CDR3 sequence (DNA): TGTGCCAGCAGTTACGATCAAGGGGGCCACTACACCTTC.

Written as DNA, the CDR3 is TGTGCCAGCTCCCCTCCGGGACAACTAGTCTACAATGAGCAGTTCTTC. Its translation is CASSPPGQLVYNEQFF. This chain uses TRBV18 with TRBJ2-1, with D perhaps TRBD1 (6 bases). The CDR3 totals 16 residues. V gave up 6 bases and J gave up 3 bases, with 18 bases separating them. The germline CDR1 and CDR2 sequences are KGHSH and LQKENI.

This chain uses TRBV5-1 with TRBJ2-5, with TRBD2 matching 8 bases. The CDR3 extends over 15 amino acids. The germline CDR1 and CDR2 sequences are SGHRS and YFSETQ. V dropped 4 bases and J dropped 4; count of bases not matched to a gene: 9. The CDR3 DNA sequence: TGCGCCAGCAGCGCCACGGGGGGGCCGCGAGAGACCCAGTACTTC. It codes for CASSATGGPRETQYF.

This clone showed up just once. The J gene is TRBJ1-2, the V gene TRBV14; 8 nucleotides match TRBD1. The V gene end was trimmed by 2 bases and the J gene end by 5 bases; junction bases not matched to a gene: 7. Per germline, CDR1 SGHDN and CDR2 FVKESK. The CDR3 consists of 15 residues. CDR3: CASSQIGYRGYGYTF. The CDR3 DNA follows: TGTGCCAGCAGCCAAATTGGCTACAGGGGGTATGGCTACACCTTC.

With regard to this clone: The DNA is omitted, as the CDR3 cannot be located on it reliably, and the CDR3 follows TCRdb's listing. The CDR3 is CASSFGPGGTGELFF. The rearrangement joins TRBV7-8 to TRBJ2-2; the table names TRBD1, a call not compared with the DNA. The CDR3 is 15 amino acids long, termini counted. Germline CDR1 reads SGHVS; CDR2 reads FQNEAQ.

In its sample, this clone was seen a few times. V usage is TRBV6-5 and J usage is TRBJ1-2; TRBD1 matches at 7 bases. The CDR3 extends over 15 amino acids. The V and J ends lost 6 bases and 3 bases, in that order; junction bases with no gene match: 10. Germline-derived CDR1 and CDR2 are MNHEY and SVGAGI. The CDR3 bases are TGTGCCAGCAGCCAGACAGGGCTTGTGGACTATGGCTACACCTTC. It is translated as CASSQTGLVDYGYTF.

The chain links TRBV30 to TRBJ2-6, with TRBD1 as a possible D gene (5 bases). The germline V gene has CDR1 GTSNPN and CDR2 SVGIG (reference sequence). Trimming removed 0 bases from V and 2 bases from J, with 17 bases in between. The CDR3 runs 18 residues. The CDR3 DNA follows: TGTGCCTGGAGTGTACCCTCTAGGGGCAACGCTGGGGCCAACGTCCTGACTTTC. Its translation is CAWSVPSRGNAGANVLTF.

CDR3 sequence: CASSLNSWGTDGNTIYF. The CDR3, as DNA: TGTGCCAGCAGCTTAAACTCTTGGGGGACTGACGGAAACACCATATATTTT. V and J are TRBV7-3 and TRBJ1-3; D perhaps matches TRBD1 (5 bases). In germline, CDR1 is SGHTA, CDR2 FQGTGA. Trimming took off 1 base at V and 4 bases at J, with 17 bases between the two ends. The CDR3 spans 17 residues.

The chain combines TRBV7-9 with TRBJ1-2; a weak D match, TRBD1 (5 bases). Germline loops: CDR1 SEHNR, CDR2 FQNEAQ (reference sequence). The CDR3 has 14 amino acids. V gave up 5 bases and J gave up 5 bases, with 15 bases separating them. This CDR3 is CASSGDLPRYGYTF. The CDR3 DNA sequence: TGTGCCAGCAGCGGGGACTTGCCTCGATATGGCTACACCTTC.

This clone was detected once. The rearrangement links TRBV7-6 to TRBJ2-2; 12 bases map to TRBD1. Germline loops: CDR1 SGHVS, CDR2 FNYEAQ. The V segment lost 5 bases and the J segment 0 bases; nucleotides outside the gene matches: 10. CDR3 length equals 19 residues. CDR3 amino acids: CASSTAGTGGVANTGELFF. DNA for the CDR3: TGTGCCAGCAGCACAGCCGGGACAGGGGGCGTCGCGAACACCGGGGAGCTGTTTTTT.

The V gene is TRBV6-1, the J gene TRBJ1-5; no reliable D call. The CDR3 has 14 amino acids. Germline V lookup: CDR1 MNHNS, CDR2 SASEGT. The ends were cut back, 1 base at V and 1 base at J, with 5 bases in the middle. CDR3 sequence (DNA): TGTGCCAGCAGTGAAGACAGAAGCAATCAGCCCCAGCATTTT. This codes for CASSEDRSNQPQHF.

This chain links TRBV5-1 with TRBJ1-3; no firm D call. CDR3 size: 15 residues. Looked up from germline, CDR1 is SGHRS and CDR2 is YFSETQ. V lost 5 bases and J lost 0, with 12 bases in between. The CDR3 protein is CASSQGGYSGNTIYF. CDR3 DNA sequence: TGCGCCAGCAGTCAAGGCGGCTACTCTGGAAACACCATATATTTT.

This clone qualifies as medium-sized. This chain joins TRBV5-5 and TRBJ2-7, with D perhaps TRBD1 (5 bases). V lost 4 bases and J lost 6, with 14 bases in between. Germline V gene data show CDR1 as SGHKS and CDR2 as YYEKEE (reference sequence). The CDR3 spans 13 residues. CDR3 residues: CASSQIGAGEQYV. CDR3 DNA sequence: TGTGCCAGCAGCCAGATTGGGGCAGGCGAGCAGTACGTC.

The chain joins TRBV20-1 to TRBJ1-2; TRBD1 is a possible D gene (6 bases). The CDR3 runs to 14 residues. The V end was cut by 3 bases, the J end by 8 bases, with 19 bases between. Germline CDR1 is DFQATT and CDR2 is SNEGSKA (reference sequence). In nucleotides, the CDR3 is TGCAGTGCTAGTGATAACAGGGTTCTAGGAGGCTACACCTTC. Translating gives CSASDNRVLGGYTF.

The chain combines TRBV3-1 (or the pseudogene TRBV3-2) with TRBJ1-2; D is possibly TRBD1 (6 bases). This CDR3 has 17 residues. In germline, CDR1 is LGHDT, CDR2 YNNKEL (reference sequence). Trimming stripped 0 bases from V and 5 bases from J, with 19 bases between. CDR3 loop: CASSQDRGDTAGYGYTF. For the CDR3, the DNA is TGTGCCAGCAGCCAAGATCGGGGGGACACAGCTGGTTATGGCTACACCTTC.

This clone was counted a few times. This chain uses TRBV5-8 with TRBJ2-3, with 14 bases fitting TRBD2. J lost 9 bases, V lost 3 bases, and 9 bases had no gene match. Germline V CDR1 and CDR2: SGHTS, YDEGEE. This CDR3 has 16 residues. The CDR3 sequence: CASSYSTSGGAGTQYF. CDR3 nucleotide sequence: TGTGCCAGCAGCTACTCGACTAGCGGGGGGGCAGGGACGCAGTATTTT.

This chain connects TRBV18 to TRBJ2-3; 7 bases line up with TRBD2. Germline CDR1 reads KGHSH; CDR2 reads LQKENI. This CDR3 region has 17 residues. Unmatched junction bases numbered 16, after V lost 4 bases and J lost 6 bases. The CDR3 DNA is TGTGCCAGCTCACAGATGTCTAGCGGCCCGGATTTGGATACGCAGTATTTT. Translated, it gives CASSQMSSGPDLDTQYF.